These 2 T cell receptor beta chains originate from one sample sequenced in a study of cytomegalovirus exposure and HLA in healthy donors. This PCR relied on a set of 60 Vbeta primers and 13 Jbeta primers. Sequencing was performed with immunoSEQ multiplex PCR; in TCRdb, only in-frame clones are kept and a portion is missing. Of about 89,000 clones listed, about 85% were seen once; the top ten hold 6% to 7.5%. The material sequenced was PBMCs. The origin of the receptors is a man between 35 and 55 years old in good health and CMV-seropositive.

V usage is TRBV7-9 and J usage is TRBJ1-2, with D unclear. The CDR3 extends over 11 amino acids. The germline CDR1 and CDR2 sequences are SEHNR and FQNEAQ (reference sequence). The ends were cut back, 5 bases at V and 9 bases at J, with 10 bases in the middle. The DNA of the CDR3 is TGTGCCAGCAGCCAGTCCCAAAGCTACACCTTC. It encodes CASSQSQSYTF.

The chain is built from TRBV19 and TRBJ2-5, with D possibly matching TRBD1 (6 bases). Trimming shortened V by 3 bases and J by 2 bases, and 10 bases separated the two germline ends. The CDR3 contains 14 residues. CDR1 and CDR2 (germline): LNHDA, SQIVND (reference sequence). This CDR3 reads CASSMDSRQETQYF. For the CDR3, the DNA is TGTGCCAGTAGTATGGACAGCCGACAAGAGACCCAGTACTTC.